This T cell receptor beta chain came from a study of blood T cell repertoires in COVID-19. This clone was seen only a few times. Clones were sequenced by immunoSEQ multiplex PCR, and TCRdb holds only the in-frame ones, with some missing. Of roughly 50,000 clones in the sample, approximately 80% were seen once. The CDR3 runs 15 residues. Germline values: CDR1 SGHRS, CDR2 YFSETQ. J lost 8 bases, V lost 4 bases, and 12 bases had no gene match. The receptor's source is a man aged 40-49 years with acute or convalescent COVID-19. The rearrangement links TRBV5-1 to TRBJ2-1; TRBD2 matches at 7 bases. Sequencing was done on a sample of peripheral blood. The CDR3 here is CASSRGGEGSHEQFF. The CDR3 nucleotides read TGCGCCAGCAGCCGGGGCGGGGAGGGGTCTCATGAGCAGTTCTTC.